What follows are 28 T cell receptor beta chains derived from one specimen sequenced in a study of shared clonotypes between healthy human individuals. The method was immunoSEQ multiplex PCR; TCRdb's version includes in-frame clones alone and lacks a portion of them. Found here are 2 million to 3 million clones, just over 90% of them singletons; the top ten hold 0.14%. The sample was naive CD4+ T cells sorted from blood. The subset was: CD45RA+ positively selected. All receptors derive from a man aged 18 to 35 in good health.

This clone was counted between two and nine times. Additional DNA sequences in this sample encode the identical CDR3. The CDR3 nucleotides are TGCGCCAGCAGCTTGGAGGGGAGAGCTTTCTTT. It codes for CASSLEGRAFF. This sequence joins TRBV5-1 and TRBJ1-1, with D tentatively TRBD1 (5 bases). V lost 0 bases and J lost 10, with 7 bases in between. CDR3 length: 11 residues. Germline V gene sequence: CDR1 SGHRS, CDR2 YFSETQ. Full variable domain (rest looked up from reference TRBV5-1 and TRBJ1-1): KAGVTQTPRYLIKTRGQQVTLSCSPISGHRSVSWYQQTPGQGLQFLFEYFSETQRNKGNFPGRFSGRQFSNSRSEMNVSTLELGDSALYLCASSLEGRAFFGQGTRLTVV.

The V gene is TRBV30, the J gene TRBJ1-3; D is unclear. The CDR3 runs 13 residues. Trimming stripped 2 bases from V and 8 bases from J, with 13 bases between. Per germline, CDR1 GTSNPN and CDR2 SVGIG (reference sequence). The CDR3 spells CAWSPLARDTIYF. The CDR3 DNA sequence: TGTGCCTGGAGTCCCCTTGCTAGAGACACCATATATTTT. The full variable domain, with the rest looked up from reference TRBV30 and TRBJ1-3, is SQTIHQWPATLVQPVGSPLSLECTVEGTSNPNLYWYRQAAGRGLQLLFYSVGIGQISSEVPQNLSASRPQDRQFILSSKKLLLSDSGFYLCAWSPLARDTIYFGEGSWLTVV.

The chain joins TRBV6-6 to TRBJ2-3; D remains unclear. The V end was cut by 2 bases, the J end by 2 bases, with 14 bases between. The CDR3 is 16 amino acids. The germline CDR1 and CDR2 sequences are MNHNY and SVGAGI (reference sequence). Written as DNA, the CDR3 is TGTGCCAGCAGTTACGGGCTCCCCTATTCCACAGATACGCAGTATTTT. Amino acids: CASSYGLPYSTDTQYF.

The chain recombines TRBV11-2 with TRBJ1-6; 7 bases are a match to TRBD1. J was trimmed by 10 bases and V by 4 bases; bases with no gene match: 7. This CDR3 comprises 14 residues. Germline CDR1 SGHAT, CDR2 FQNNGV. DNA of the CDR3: TGTGCCAGCAGCTCGACAGGGAGAGTCTCACCCCTCCACTTT. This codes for CASSSTGRVSPLHF.

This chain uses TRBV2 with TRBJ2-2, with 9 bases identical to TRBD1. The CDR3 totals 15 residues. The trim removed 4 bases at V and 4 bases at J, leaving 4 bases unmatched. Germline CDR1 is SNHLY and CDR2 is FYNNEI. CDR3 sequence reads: CASSGQGGTTGELFF. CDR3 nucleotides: TGTGCCAGCAGTGGACAGGGGGGGACCACCGGGGAGCTGTTTTTT. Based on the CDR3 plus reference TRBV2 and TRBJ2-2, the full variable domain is EPEVTQTPSHQVTQMGQEVILRCVPISNHLYFYWYRQILGQKVEFLVSFYNNEISEKSEIFDDQFSVERPDGSNFTLKIRSTKLEDSAMYFCASSGQGGTTGELFFGEGSRLTVL.

CDR3 protein: CASRNQVGTGENEQYF. DNA of the CDR3: TGTGCCAGCAGAAACCAAGTGGGCACAGGGGAGAACGAGCAGTACTTC. This chain links TRBV27 with TRBJ2-7; 7 bases agree with TRBD1. Trimming at V came to 6 bases and at J to 5 bases, leaving 16 bases not matched to a gene. The V gene's germline CDR1 is MNHEY and CDR2 SMNVEV (reference sequence). This CDR3 is 16 amino acids long.

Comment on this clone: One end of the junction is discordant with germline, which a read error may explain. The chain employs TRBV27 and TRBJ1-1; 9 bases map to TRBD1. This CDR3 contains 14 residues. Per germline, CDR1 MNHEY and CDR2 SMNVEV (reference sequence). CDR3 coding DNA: TGTGCCAGCAGAATAGGACAGGGGAACTCTGAAGCTTTCTTT. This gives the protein CASRIGQGNSEAFF.

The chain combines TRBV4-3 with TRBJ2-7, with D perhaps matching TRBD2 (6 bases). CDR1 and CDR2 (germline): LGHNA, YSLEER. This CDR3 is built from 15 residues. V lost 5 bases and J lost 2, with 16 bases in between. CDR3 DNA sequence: TGCGCCAGCAGCAAACAACGGGGAGGAACCTACGAGCAGTACTTC. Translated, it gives CASSKQRGGTYEQYF.

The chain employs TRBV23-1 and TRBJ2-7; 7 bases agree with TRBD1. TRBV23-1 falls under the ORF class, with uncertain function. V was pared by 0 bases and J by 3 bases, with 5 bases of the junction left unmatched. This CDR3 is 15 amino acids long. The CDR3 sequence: CASSQSRSGGYEQYF. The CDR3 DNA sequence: TGCGCCAGCAGTCAATCCCGCTCAGGGGGCTACGAGCAGTACTTC.

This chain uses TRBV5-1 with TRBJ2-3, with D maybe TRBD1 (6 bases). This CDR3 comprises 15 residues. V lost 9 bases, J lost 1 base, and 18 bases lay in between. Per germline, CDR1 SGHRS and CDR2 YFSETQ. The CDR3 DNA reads TGCGCCACGCGAACAGGGATCGGAGGCACAGATACGCAGTATTTT. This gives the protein CATRTGIGGTDTQYF.

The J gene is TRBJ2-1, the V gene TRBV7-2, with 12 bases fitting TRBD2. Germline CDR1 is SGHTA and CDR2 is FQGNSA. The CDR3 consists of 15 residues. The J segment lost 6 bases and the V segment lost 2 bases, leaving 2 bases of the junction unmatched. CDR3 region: CASSLRTSGTNEQFF. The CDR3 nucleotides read TGTGCCAGCAGCTTAAGGACTAGCGGGACCAATGAGCAGTTCTTC.

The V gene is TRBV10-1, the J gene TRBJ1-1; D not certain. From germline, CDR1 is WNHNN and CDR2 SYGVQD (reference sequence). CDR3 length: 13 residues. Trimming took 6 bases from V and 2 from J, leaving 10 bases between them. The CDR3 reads CASRRTINTEAFF. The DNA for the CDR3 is TGCGCCAGCAGGAGGACGATCAACACTGAAGCTTTCTTT.

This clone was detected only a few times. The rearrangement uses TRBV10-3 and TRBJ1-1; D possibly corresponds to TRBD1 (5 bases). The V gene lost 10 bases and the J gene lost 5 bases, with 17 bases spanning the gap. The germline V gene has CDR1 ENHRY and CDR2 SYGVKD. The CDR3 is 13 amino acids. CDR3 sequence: CASHIGVGTEAFF. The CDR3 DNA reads TGTGCCAGCCACATAGGGGTCGGGACTGAAGCTTTCTTT.

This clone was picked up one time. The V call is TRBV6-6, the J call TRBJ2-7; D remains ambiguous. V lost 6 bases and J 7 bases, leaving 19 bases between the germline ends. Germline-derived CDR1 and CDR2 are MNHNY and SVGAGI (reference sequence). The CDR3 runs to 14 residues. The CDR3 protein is CASSRIERAEEQYF. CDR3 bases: TGTGCCAGCAGCCGGATTGAAAGGGCAGAAGAGCAGTACTTC.

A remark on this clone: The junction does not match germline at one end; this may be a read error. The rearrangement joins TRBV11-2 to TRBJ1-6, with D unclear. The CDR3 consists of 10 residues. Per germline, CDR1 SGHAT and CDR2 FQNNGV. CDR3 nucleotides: TGTGCCAGCAGTTCCCCGGTTTGGGTTTTC. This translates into CASSSPVWVF.

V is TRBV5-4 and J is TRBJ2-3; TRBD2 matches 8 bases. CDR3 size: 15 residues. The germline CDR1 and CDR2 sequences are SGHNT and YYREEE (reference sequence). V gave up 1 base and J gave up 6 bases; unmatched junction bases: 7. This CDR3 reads CASSLQLAVSDTQYF. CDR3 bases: TGTGCCAGCAGCTTGCAACTAGCGGTGAGCGATACGCAGTATTTT.

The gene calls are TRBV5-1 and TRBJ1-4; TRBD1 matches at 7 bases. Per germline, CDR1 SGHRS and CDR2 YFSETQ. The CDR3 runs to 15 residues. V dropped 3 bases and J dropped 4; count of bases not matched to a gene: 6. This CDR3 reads CASSSQGTDNEKLFF. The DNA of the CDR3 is TGCGCCAGCAGCTCACAAGGGACAGATAATGAAAAACTGTTTTTT.

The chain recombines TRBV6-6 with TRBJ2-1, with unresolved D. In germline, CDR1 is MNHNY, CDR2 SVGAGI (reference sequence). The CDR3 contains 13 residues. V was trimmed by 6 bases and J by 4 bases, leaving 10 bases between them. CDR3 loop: CASSASDYNEQFF. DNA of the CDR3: TGTGCCAGCAGCGCCAGCGATTACAATGAGCAGTTCTTC.

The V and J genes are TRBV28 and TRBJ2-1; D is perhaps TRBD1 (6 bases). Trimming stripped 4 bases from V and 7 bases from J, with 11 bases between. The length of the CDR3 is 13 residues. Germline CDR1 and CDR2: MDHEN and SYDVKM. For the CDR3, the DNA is TGTGCCAGCAGTTCGGGACAACCAAATGAGCAGTTCTTC. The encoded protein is CASSSGQPNEQFF.

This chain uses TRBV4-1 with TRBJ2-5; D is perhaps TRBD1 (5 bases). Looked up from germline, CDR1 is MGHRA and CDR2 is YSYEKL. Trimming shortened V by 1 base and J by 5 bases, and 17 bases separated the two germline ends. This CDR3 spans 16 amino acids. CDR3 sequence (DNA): TGCGCCAGCAGCCAAGCTAACCTAGGGGTTAGGGAGACCCAGTACTTC. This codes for CASSQANLGVRETQYF.

The CDR3 region has the DNA TGTGCCAGCAGCTTAGACGCGGGCGGATGGGCTGAAGCTTTCTTT. As protein: CASSLDAGGWAEAFF. The genes are TRBV7-9 and TRBJ1-1; unclear D gene. The CDR3 spans 15 residues. Trimming took 1 base from V and 6 from J, leaving 15 bases between them. Germline lookup yields CDR1 SEHNR and CDR2 FQNEAQ (reference sequence). The variable domain in full, with the rest retrieved from reference TRBV7-9 and TRBJ1-1, is DTGVSQNPRHKITKRGQNVTFRCDPISEHNRLYWYRQTLGQGPEFLTYFQNEAQLEKSRLLSDRFSAERPKGSFSTLEIQRTEQGDSAMYLCASSLDAGGWAEAFFGQGTRLTVV.

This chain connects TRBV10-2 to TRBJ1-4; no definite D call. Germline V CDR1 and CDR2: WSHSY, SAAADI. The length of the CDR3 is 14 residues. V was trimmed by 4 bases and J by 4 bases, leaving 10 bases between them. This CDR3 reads CASSVGQNNEKLFF. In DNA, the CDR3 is TGCGCCAGCAGTGTCGGTCAGAATAATGAAAAACTGTTTTTT.

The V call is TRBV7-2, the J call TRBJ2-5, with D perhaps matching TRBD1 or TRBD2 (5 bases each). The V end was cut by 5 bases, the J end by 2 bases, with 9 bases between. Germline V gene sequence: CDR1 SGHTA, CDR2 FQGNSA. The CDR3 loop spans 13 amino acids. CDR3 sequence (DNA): TGTGCCAGCAGCGCATGGGGGCAAGAGACCCAGTACTTC. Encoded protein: CASSAWGQETQYF.

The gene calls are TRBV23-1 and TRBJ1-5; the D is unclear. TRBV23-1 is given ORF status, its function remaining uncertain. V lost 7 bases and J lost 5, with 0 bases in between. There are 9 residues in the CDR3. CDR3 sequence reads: CASNQPQHF. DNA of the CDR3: TGCGCCAGCAATCAGCCCCAGCATTTT.

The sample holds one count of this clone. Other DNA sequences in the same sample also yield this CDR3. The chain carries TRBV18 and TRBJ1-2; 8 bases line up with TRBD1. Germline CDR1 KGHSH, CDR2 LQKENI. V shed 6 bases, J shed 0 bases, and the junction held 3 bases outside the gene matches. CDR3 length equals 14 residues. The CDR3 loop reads CASSPGQANYGYTF. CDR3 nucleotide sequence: TGTGCCAGCTCCCCGGGACAGGCTAACTATGGCTACACCTTC.

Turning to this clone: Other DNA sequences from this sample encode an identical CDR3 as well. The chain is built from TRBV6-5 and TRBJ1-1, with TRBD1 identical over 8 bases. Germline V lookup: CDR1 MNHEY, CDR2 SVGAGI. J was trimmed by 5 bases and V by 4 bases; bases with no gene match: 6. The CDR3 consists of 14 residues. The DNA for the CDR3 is TGTGCCAGCAGTTCCCCAGGGGGCCGGACTGAAGCTTTCTTT. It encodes CASSSPGGRTEAFF.

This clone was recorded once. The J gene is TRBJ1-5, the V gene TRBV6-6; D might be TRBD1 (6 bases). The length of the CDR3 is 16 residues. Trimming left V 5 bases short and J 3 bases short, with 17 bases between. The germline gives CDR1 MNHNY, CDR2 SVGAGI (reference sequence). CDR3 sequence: CASSRGGRDPNQPQHF. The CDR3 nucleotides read TGTGCCAGCAGTAGGGGGGGGCGAGACCCCAATCAGCCCCAGCATTTT.

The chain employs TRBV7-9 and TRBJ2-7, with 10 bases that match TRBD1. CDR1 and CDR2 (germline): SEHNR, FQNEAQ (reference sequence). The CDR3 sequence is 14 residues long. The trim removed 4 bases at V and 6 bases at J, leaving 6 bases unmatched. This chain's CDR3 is CASSSDRGRLEQYF. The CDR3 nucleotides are TGTGCCAGCAGCTCCGACAGGGGGCGACTCGAGCAGTACTTC.